This entry lists 27 T cell receptor beta chains sequenced from one sample in a study of blood T cell repertoires in COVID-19 (dated by TCRdb to 2019 to 2021). Libraries came from the immunoSEQ multiplex PCR assay. Entries here come from immuneACCESS through TCRdb and include only in-frame sequences with V and J called. Some clones fail to appear in such tables; in the studies checked, an unresolved V gene covers under half of the shortfall, and the cause of the remainder is unknown. For this sample there are about 340,000 clones; 87% appear just once. Of the sample, over 6% falls within the top ten clones. Sequenced material: peripheral blood. The receptors come from a woman between 50 and 59 years old with COVID-19, enrolled during active disease.

This clone was detected only once. The chain joins TRBV28 to TRBJ2-6; D is perhaps TRBD1 (5 bases). Trimming removed 7 bases from V and 4 bases from J, with 14 bases in between. Looked up from germline, CDR1 is MDHEN and CDR2 is SYDVKM. This CDR3 has 15 amino acids. This CDR3 is CASMSRASGANVLTF. For the CDR3, the DNA is TGTGCCAGCATGAGCAGGGCCTCGGGGGCCAACGTCCTGACTTTC.

The genes are TRBV7-2 and TRBJ1-5, with D tentatively TRBD1 (5 bases). There are 15 residues in the CDR3. CDR1 is SGHTA, CDR2 FQGNSA, per germline. V gave up 5 bases and J gave up 6 bases, with 17 bases separating them. The CDR3 loop reads CASSRTGQSAQPQHF. The CDR3 DNA is TGTGCCAGCAGCCGCACCGGACAATCGGCTCAGCCCCAGCATTTT.

This chain links TRBV29-1 with TRBJ2-7, with 7 bases fitting TRBD2. The CDR3 has 13 residues. Germline CDR1 is SQVTM and CDR2 is ANQGSEA. Unmatched junction bases numbered 7, after V lost 3 bases and J lost 5 bases. CDR3 DNA: TGCAGCGTTGAGAAGGGAGGGGAGGACGAGCAGTACTTC. As protein: CSVEKGGEDEQYF.

Here the CDR3 reads CASSRERSGYGYTF. The CDR3 DNA reads as TGTGCCAGCAGCCGAGAGAGAAGCGGGTATGGCTACACCTTC. The chain carries TRBV4-2 and TRBJ1-2; D is unclear. This CDR3 comprises 14 residues. The germline gives CDR1 LGHNA, CDR2 YNFKEQ. V shed 4 bases and J shed 5 bases, with 14 bases lying between them.

V and J are TRBV13 and TRBJ2-3; 10 positions agree with TRBD2. The CDR3 runs 15 residues. V trimming: 0 bases; J trimming: 3 bases; junction bases outside the gene matches: 0. CDR1 is PRHDT, CDR2 FYEKMQ, per germline (reference sequence). In DNA, the CDR3 is TGTGCCAGCAGCTTAGGGACTAGCGGGACAGATACGCAGTATTTT. Translated: CASSLGTSGTDTQYF. Complete variable domain (other parts from reference TRBV13 and TRBJ2-3): AAGVIQSPRHLIKEKRETATLKCYPIPRHDTVYWYQQGPGQDPQFLISFYEKMQSDKGSIPDRFSAQQFSDYHSELNMSSLELGDSALYFCASSLGTSGTDTQYFGPGTRLTVL.

The chain carries TRBV6-4 and TRBJ1-2; D is unresolved. The CDR3 is 12 residues long. The V gene lost 3 bases and the J gene lost 8 bases, with 10 bases spanning the gap. The germline V gene has CDR1 MRHNA and CDR2 SNTAGT. As DNA, the CDR3 is TGTGCCAGCAGTGATCCCGGAGACGGCTACACCTTC. Protein: CASSDPGDGYTF.

In its sample, this clone was seen a few times. The J gene is TRBJ2-1, the V gene TRBV11-3; 8 positions agree with TRBD1. The trim removed 3 bases at V and 12 bases at J, leaving 7 bases unmatched. Germline V gene sequence: CDR1 SGHNT, CDR2 YENEEA. The CDR3 is 13 amino acids. The CDR3: CASSLTQGAVQFF. CDR3 DNA: TGTGCCAGCAGCTTGACGCAGGGGGCCGTGCAGTTCTTC.

The J gene is TRBJ1-4, the V gene TRBV29-1; no reliable D call. Germline lookup yields CDR1 SQVTM and CDR2 ANQGSEA. This CDR3 has 11 residues. V was trimmed by 5 bases and J by 7 bases, leaving 8 bases between them. CDR3 region: CSVWETEKLFF. The CDR3 bases are TGCAGCGTTTGGGAGACTGAAAAACTGTTTTTT.

The V call is TRBV19, the J call TRBJ1-5; D is perhaps TRBD1 (5 bases). The CDR3 has 14 residues. V lost 8 bases and J 1 base, leaving 12 bases between the germline ends. The germline CDR1 and CDR2 sequences are LNHDA and SQIVND (reference sequence). In nucleotides, the CDR3 is TGTGCCAGTTCGACGGGGGTGAGCAATCAGCCCCAGCATTTT. Translation gives CASSTGVSNQPQHF.

V is TRBV11-3 and J is TRBJ2-7; 7 nucleotides align to TRBD2. The J segment lost 3 bases and the V segment lost 0 bases, leaving 8 bases of the junction unmatched. CDR1 is SGHNT, CDR2 YENEEA, per germline. CDR3 size: 16 residues. CDR3 residues: CASSLDGGGLSYEQYF. CDR3 bases: TGTGCCAGCAGCTTAGATGGTGGGGGACTAAGCTACGAGCAGTACTTC.

J is TRBJ1-2 and V is TRBV10-3; D gene unclear. The CDR3 is made up of 13 amino acids. The germline CDR1 and CDR2 sequences are ENHRY and SYGVKD. The V end was cut by 6 bases, the J end by 0 bases, with 8 bases between. This chain's CDR3 is CAISPRANYGYTF. The CDR3 coding sequence is TGTGCCATCAGCCCCCGGGCTAACTATGGCTACACCTTC.

The J gene is TRBJ1-2, the V gene TRBV27; 11 nucleotides agree with TRBD1. Germline V gives CDR1 MNHEY, CDR2 SMNVEV (reference sequence). The CDR3 extends over 20 amino acids. V shed 2 bases, J shed 3 bases, and the junction held 17 bases outside the gene matches. The CDR3 spells CASSLRFDGTPDRGHYGYTF. The CDR3 nucleotides are TGTGCCAGCAGTTTAAGGTTCGACGGGACCCCGGACAGGGGGCACTATGGCTACACCTTC.

CDR3 coding DNA: TGTGCCAGCAGCGTACCGGGTCTACGAGAAGCTTTCTTT. This sequence encodes CASSVPGLREAFF. The chain recombines TRBV9 with TRBJ1-1, with D unresolved. This CDR3 is 13 amino acids long. Trimming cost V 1 base and J 8 bases, with 12 bases left between them. The germline CDR1 and CDR2 sequences are SGDLS and YYNGEE.

The rearrangement joins TRBV27 to TRBJ2-1, with 7 bases fitting TRBD2. Trimming took 6 bases from V and 10 from J; bases not matched to a gene: 21. Per germline, CDR1 MNHEY and CDR2 SMNVEV (reference sequence). This CDR3 has 17 residues. CDR3 region: CASSTSVSAGMPFEQFF. CDR3 nucleotides: TGTGCCAGCAGCACTAGCGTATCTGCAGGGATGCCTTTCGAGCAGTTCTTC.

The sample holds one count of this clone. V is TRBV15 and J is TRBJ2-7, with 9 nucleotides matching TRBD2. J gave up 0 bases and V 2 bases, and 8 bases lay outside the gene matches. Germline CDR1 is LNHNV and CDR2 is YYDKDF (reference sequence). The CDR3 is 17 residues long. The CDR3 DNA reads as TGTGCCACCAGCAGATATCCCGGGACTAGCTACTCCTACGAGCAGTACTTC. Translation: CATSRYPGTSYSYEQYF. Full variable domain (missing parts from reference TRBV15 and TRBJ2-7): DAMVIQNPRYQVTQFGKPVTLSCSQTLNHNVMYWYQQKSSQAPKLLFHYYDKDFNNEADTPDNFQSRRPNTSFCFLDIRSPGLGDTAMYLCATSRYPGTSYSYEQYFGPGTRLTVT.

The V gene is TRBV30, the J gene TRBJ2-7; TRBD2 matches 9 bases. Trimming at V came to 4 bases and at J to 6 bases, leaving 10 bases not matched to a gene. The CDR3 contains 14 residues. CDR1 and CDR2 (germline): GTSNPN, SVGIG (reference sequence). In DNA, the CDR3 is TGTGCCTGGAATAAAATAGCGGGAGAGGGCGAGCAGTACTTC. Amino acids: CAWNKIAGEGEQYF.

V and J are TRBV12-3 or TRBV12-4 and TRBJ2-1, with D possibly being TRBD2 (6 bases). Deletions cut 7 bases from V and 3 bases from J, with 10 bases between. There are 13 residues in the CDR3. The CDR3: CASTREVYNEQFF. The CDR3 region has the DNA TGTGCCAGCACCAGGGAGGTCTACAATGAGCAGTTCTTC.

The chain links TRBV5-1 to TRBJ2-7; TRBD2 matches at 8 bases. The length of the CDR3 is 13 residues. Germline lookup yields CDR1 SGHRS and CDR2 YFSETQ. V was pared by 2 bases and J by 7 bases, with 5 bases of the junction left unmatched. The CDR3 protein is CASSFGLAREQYF. Here the CDR3 DNA reads TGCGCCAGCAGCTTTGGACTAGCCCGGGAGCAGTACTTC.

This sequence joins TRBV19 and TRBJ1-2; D unclear. Germline CDR1 reads LNHDA; CDR2 reads SQIVND (reference sequence). Trimming shortened V by 5 bases and J by 2 bases, and 6 bases separated the two germline ends. The CDR3 is made up of 12 amino acids. The CDR3 DNA reads TGTGCCAGTAGTCGGGTAAACTATGGCTACACCTTC. Protein: CASSRVNYGYTF.

This clone showed up just once. This rearrangement joins TRBV6-5 to TRBJ2-6; D may be TRBD1 (6 bases). CDR1 and CDR2 (germline): MNHEY, SVGAGI. Deletions cut 8 bases from V and 1 base from J, with 12 bases between. This CDR3 comprises 15 residues. The CDR3 protein is CASYSTGSGANVLTF. The CDR3 DNA sequence: TGTGCCAGCTATAGCACAGGGTCTGGGGCCAACGTCCTGACTTTC.

This clone was observed once. CDR3 protein: CAHRDRANSPLHF. The CDR3 nucleotides read TGTGCACACAGGGACAGGGCCAATTCACCCCTCCACTTT. The V call is TRBV30, the J call TRBJ1-6, with 9 bases identical to TRBD1. The germline gives CDR1 GTSNPN, CDR2 SVGIG (reference sequence). This CDR3 comprises 13 residues.

This clone was counted once. Other nucleotide sequences in the sample specify the same CDR3. The chain joins TRBV6-5 to TRBJ1-5, with D possibly being TRBD1 (5 bases). The V gene lost 0 bases and the J gene lost 4 bases, with 10 bases spanning the gap. Germline values: CDR1 MNHEY, CDR2 SVGAGI. The CDR3 extends over 15 amino acids. The CDR3 DNA reads as TGTGCCAGCAGTTACTCTCGGGGGGGAAATCAGCCCCAGCATTTT. Encoded protein: CASSYSRGGNQPQHF.

The chain combines TRBV10-3 with TRBJ2-7; the D gene is possibly TRBD1 (5 bases). Germline-derived CDR1 and CDR2 are ENHRY and SYGVKD. This CDR3 spans 13 amino acids. V lost 6 bases to trimming and J lost 2 bases, with 11 bases between them. The CDR3 protein is CAISPTQAYEQYF. The CDR3 bases are TGTGCCATCAGCCCGACACAGGCCTACGAGCAGTACTTC.

The chain is built from TRBV5-1 and TRBJ2-1; D possibly corresponds to TRBD1 (5 bases). The CDR3 is made up of 13 amino acids. CDR1 is SGHRS, CDR2 YFSETQ, per germline. The germline V and J ends were trimmed by 4 bases and 4 bases, with 9 bases remaining between them. The CDR3, as DNA: TGCGCCAGCAGCACCGACAGTTACAATGAGCAGTTCTTC. It specifies CASSTDSYNEQFF.

J is TRBJ2-7 and V is TRBV6-6; 13 positions agree with TRBD2. CDR3 size: 15 residues. Germline values: CDR1 MNHNY, CDR2 SVGAGI (reference sequence). Trimming removed 0 bases from V and 6 bases from J; junction bases left unmatched: 2. The DNA of the CDR3 is TGTGCCAGCAGTTACTCGGGACTAGCGGGAATCGAGCAGTACTTC. Amino acids: CASSYSGLAGIEQYF.

This clone was observed a few times. The V and J genes are TRBV27 and TRBJ2-6; tentative D call: TRBD1 (5 bases). From germline, CDR1 is MNHEY and CDR2 SMNVEV (reference sequence). This CDR3 has 14 amino acids. V was trimmed by 6 bases and J by 4 bases, leaving 10 bases between them. In DNA, the CDR3 is TGTGCCAGCAGCTCAGGGAACGGGGCCAACGTCCTGACTTTC. This encodes CASSSGNGANVLTF.

The chain is built from TRBV12-3 or TRBV12-4 and TRBJ2-5, with D perhaps TRBD1 (6 bases). The CDR3 consists of 13 residues. V was cut by 8 bases and J by 3 bases, with 13 bases left in between. The CDR3 sequence is CASARGQKETQYF. The CDR3 DNA sequence: TGTGCCAGCGCAAGAGGACAGAAAGAGACCCAGTACTTC.